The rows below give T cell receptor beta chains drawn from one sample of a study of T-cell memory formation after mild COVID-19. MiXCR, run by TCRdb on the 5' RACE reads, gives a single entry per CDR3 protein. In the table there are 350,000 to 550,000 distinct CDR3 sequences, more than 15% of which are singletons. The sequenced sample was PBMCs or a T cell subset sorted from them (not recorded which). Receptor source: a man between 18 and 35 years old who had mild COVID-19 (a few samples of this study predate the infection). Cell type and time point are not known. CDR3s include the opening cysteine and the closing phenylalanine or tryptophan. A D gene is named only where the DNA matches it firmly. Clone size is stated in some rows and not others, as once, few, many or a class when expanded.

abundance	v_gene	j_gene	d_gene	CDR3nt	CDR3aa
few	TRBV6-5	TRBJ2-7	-	TGTGCCAGCAGTTATGGGCGGGGATCCTACGAGCAGTACTTC	CASSYGRGSYEQYF
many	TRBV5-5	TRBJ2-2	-	TGTGCCAGCAGTCTGGGGGGCGGGGAGCTGTTTTTT	CASSLGGGELFF
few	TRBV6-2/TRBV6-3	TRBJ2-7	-	TGTGCCAGCAGCCACCCACCGCCCTCGACCCGATCCGGCGAGCAGTACTTC	CASSHPPPSTRSGEQYF
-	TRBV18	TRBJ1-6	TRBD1	TGTGCCAGCTCAACCGGGACAGGGAGAAATTCACCCCTCCACTTT	CASSTGTGRNSPLHF
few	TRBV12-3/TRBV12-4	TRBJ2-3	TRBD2	TGTGCCAGCAGTTTGCGACTAGCGGGGAGTTCAGATACGCAGTATTTT	CASSLRLAGSSDTQYF
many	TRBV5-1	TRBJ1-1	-	TGCGCCAGCAGCCAAACGGGCATGAACACTGAAGCTTTCTTT	CASSQTGMNTEAFF
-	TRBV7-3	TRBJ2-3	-	TGTGCCAGCAGCTTGGACGGCCCTACAGATACGCAGTATTTT	CASSLDGPTDTQYF
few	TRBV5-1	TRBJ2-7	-	TGCGCCAGCAGCTTGAGAGGGTTTCCATACGAGCAGTACTTC	CASSLRGFPYEQYF
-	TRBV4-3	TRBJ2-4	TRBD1	TGCGCCAGCAGCCAAGATTCAGGGGGAGCCAAAAACATTCAGTACTTC	CASSQDSGGAKNIQYF
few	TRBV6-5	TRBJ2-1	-	TGTGCCAGCAGTTCCACAGGGCGCTACAATGAGCAGTTCTTC	CASSSTGRYNEQFF
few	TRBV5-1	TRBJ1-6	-	TGCGCCAGCAGAGGTTCCGGGAATGGCTCACCCCTCCACTTT	CASRGSGNGSPLHF
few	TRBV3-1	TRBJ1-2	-	TGTGCCAGCAGCCCCATAACAGCCCGGTACTATGGCTACACCTTC	CASSPITARYYGYTF
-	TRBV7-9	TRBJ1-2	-	TGTGCCAGCAGTCTCACTTCTAACTATGGCTACACCTTC	CASSLTSNYGYTF
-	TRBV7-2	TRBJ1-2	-	TGTGCCAGCAGGTTCGACTGGGCCTCCCTGGGCTACACCTTC	CASRFDWASLGYTF
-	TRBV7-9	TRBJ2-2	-	TGTGCCAGCAGCCAACAGGGGACTACGAACACCGGGGAGCTGTTTTTT	CASSQQGTTNTGELFF
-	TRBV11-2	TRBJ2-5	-	TGTGCCAGCAGCTCCCGGACGCAAGGGACCCAGTACTTC	CASSSRTQGTQYF
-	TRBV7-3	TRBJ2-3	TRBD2	TGTGCCAGCAGCGCAACTAGCGGGGTAGGGGCAGATACGCAGTATTTT	CASSATSGVGADTQYF
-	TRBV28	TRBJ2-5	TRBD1	TGTGCCAGCAACCCGGGACAGCCTTCGGAGACCCAGTACTTC	CASNPGQPSETQYF